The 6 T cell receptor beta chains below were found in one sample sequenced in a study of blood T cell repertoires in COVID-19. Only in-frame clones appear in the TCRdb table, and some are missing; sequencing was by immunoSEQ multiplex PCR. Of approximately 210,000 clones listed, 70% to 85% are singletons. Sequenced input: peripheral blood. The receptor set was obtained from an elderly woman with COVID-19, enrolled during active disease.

CDR3 sequence reads: CASRPPGGRIWAFF. The DNA for the CDR3 is TGCGCCAGCAGACCCCCAGGGGGGCGGATCTGGGCTTTCTTT. The gene calls are TRBV23-1 and TRBJ1-1; the match to TRBD1 covers 7 bases. TRBV23-1 is an open reading frame whose function is uncertain. This CDR3 contains 14 residues. V lost 6 bases to trimming and J lost 11 bases; unmatched junction nucleotides: 15.

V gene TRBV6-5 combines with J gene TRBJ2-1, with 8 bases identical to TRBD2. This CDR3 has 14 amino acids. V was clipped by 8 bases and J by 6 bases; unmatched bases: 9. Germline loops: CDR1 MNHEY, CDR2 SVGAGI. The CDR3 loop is CASRRGAWGNEQFF. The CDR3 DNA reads TGTGCCAGCCGGCGGGGGGCTTGGGGCAATGAGCAGTTCTTC.

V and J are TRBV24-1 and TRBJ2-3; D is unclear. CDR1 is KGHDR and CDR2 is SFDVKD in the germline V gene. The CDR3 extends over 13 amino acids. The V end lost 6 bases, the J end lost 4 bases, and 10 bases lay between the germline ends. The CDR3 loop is CATSSPLSDTQYF. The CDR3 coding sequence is TGTGCCACCAGTTCTCCCTTATCAGATACGCAGTATTTT.

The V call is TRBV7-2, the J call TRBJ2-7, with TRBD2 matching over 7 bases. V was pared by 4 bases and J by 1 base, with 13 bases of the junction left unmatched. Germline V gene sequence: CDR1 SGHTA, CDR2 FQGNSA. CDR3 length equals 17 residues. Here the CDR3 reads CASSYRGEGLISYEQYF. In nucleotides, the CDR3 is TGTGCCAGCAGCTACCGCGGGGAGGGACTAATATCCTACGAGCAGTACTTC. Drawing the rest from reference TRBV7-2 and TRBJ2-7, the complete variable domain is GAGVSQSPSNKVTEKGKDVELRCDPISGHTALYWYRQSLGQGLEFLIYFQGNSAPDKSGLPSDRFSAERTGGSVSTLTIQRTQQEDSAVYLCASSYRGEGLISYEQYFGPGTRLTVT.

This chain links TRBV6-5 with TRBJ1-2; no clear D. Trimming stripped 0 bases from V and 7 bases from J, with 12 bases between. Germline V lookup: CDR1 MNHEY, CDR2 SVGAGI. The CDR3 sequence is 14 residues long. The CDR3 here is CASSYSAGAGGYTF. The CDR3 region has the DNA TGTGCCAGCAGTTACTCGGCCGGTGCGGGTGGCTACACCTTC.

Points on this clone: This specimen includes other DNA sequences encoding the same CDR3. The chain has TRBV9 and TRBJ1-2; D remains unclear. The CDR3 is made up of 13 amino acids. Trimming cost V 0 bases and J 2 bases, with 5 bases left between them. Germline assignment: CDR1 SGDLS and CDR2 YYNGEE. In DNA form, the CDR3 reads TGTGCCAGCAGCGTAGATAGAAACTATGGCTACACCTTC. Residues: CASSVDRNYGYTF.